This T cell receptor (beta chain) was recovered during a study of CXCR3-negative and CXCR3-positive naive CD8 T cells. The overall study: Across all libraries, TRB reads numbered 120 million to 150 million, with about 1.5 +/- 0.3 million in each library. Points from the study as a whole: TRB CDR3 properties were used to infer TCR strength, and surface CD5 was comparable between naive subsets. More hydrophobic TRB CDR3s were found in CXCR3-positive naive cells than in CXCR3-negative naive cells.

The length of the CDR3 is 11 residues. Germline loops: CDR1 MGHDK, CDR2 SYGVNS. As to this clonotype: What it binds is not known.

UMI-labeled 5' RACE yielded the TRB cDNA libraries. From its re-call of the 5' RACE reads, TCRdb lists each CDR3 protein once, without DNA. The repertoire shows about 130,000 distinct CDR3 sequences; the top ten hold 0.41%. The CD45RO-CCR7+CD27+CD95- phenotype denoted naive CD8+ T cells. This chain connects TRBV25-1 to TRBJ2-5. Sequenced material: naive CXCR3+ CD8+ T cells from blood. Subset reported: CD45RO-CCR7+CD27+CD95- naive CD8+ T cells expressing CXCR3 (TNR3+). This receptor was taken from a human donor in good health. Some clones in this sample may be carry-over from other donors' samples. The CDR3 loop reads CASDFGETQYF.